The 8 T cell receptor beta chains below were found in one sample sequenced in a study of cytomegalovirus exposure and HLA in healthy donors. The PCR was carried out with 60 Vbeta primers and 13 Jbeta primers. Assay used: immunoSEQ multiplex PCR; TCRdb lists only in-frame clones, some missing. The sample includes 150,000 or so clones. Sequencing was carried out using PBMCs. Receptors were obtained from a young man in good health and CMV-seronegative.

The gene calls are TRBV14 and TRBJ2-1; 8 nucleotides align to TRBD2. Germline V gene sequence: CDR1 SGHDN, CDR2 FVKESK. CDR3 length: 16 amino acids. The trim removed 0 bases at V and 2 bases at J, leaving 3 bases unmatched. DNA of the CDR3: TGTGCCAGCAGCCAAGATAGGGGACTAGCCTACAATGAGCAGTTCTTC. Protein product: CASSQDRGLAYNEQFF. The complete variable domain, with remaining parts taken from reference TRBV14 and TRBJ2-1, reads EAGVTQFPSHSVIEKGQTVTLRCDPISGHDNLYWYRRVMGKEIKFLLHFVKESKQDESGMPNNRFLAERTGGTYSTLKVQPAELEDSGVYFCASSQDRGLAYNEQFFGPGTRLTVL.

The rearrangement links TRBV18 to TRBJ2-2, with 11 bases fitting TRBD2. Per germline, CDR1 KGHSH and CDR2 LQKENI. Trimming at V came to 3 bases and at J to 4 bases, leaving 4 bases not matched to a gene. This CDR3 has 16 amino acids. The DNA of the CDR3 is TGTGCCAGCTCACCCGATCTAGCGGGAGGCACCGGGGAGCTGTTTTTT. Translation: CASSPDLAGGTGELFF.

CDR3 DNA sequence: TGTGCCAGCAGTGTCAGGGTCCAGCCCCAGCATTTT. Translated: CASSVRVQPQHF. The genes are TRBV28 and TRBJ1-5; TRBD1 is a possible D gene (5 bases). The CDR3 consists of 12 residues. Germline V gene lookup returns CDR1 MDHEN and CDR2 SYDVKM. Trimming pared 5 bases from V and 7 bases from J, leaving 9 bases between. Variable domain in full (rest from reference TRBV28 and TRBJ1-5): DVKVTQSSRYLVKRTGEKVFLECVQDMDHENMFWYRQDPGLGLRLIYFSYDVKMKEKGDIPEGYSVSREKKERFSLILESASTNQTSMYLCASSVRVQPQHFGDGTRLSIL.

The chain carries TRBV29-1 and TRBJ1-1, with no clear D. V was shortened by 4 bases and J by 2 bases, with 11 bases between the two germline ends. CDR1 and CDR2 (germline): SQVTM, ANQGSEA. The CDR3 sequence is 13 residues long. CDR3 nucleotides: TGCAGCGTTGTTTCTACAGCCAACACTGAAGCTTTCTTT. Protein: CSVVSTANTEAFF.

The V call is TRBV7-9, the J call TRBJ2-1, with 9 bases fitting TRBD1. Germline trimming cut 5 bases from V and 12 bases from J; bases unmatched to any gene: 14. The CDR3 has 15 residues. CDR1 and CDR2 (germline): SEHNR, FQNEAQ (reference sequence). CDR3 sequence reads: CASSGRMGQGSGQFF. CDR3 nucleotide sequence: TGTGCCAGCAGCGGGAGGATGGGACAGGGATCCGGGCAGTTCTTC. Based on the CDR3 plus reference TRBV7-9 and TRBJ2-1, the full variable domain is DTGVSQNPRHKITKRGQNVTFRCDPISEHNRLYWYRQTLGQGPEFLTYFQNEAQLEKSRLLSDRFSAERPKGSFSTLEIQRTEQGDSAMYLCASSGRMGQGSGQFFGPGTRLTVL.

This rearrangement joins TRBV28 to TRBJ2-7; D is possibly TRBD1 (5 bases). The germline V and J ends were trimmed by 11 bases and 6 bases, with 23 bases remaining between them. The CDR3 consists of 14 residues. The germline V gene encodes CDR1 MDHEN and CDR2 SYDVKM. This chain's CDR3 is CASSGSSPGFEQYF. In DNA form, the CDR3 reads TGTGCCTCATCCGGTTCCTCCCCAGGGTTCGAGCAGTACTTC.

The rearrangement uses TRBV7-8 and TRBJ2-7; 9 bases are shared with TRBD2. V shed 2 bases, J shed 5 bases, and the junction held 13 bases outside the gene matches. The CDR3 totals 17 residues. In germline, CDR1 is SGHVS, CDR2 FQNEAQ. The CDR3 sequence: CASSLRREGRSFDEQYF. The CDR3 DNA reads as TGTGCCAGCAGCTTACGGCGGGAGGGCCGGAGTTTCGACGAGCAGTACTTC.

The rearrangement links TRBV6-5 to TRBJ1-1, with unresolved D. The V gene's germline CDR1 is MNHEY and CDR2 SVGAGI. The CDR3 runs 15 residues. Trimming took off 1 base at V and 1 base at J, with 10 bases between the two ends. The CDR3 sequence: CASSYFTAPNTEAFF. The CDR3 DNA reads TGTGCCAGCAGTTACTTCACAGCACCGAACACTGAAGCTTTCTTT.